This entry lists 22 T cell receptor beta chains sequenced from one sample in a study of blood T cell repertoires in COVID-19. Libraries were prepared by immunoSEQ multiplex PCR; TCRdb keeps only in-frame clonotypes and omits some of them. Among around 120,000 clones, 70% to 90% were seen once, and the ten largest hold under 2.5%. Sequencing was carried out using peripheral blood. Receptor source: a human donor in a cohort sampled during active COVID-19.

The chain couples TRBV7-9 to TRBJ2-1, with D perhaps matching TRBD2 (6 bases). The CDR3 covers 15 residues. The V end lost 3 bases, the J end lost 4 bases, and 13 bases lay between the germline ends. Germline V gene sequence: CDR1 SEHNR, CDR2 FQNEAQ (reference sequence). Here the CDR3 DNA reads TGTGCCAGCAGCTTGATCGGGAGCGCTTACAATGAGCAGTTCTTC. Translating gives CASSLIGSAYNEQFF.

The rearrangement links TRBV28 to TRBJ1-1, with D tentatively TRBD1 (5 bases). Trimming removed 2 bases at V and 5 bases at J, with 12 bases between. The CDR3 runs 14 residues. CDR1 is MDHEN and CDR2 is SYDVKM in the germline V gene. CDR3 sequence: CASSLGGFWTEAFF. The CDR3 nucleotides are TGTGCCAGCAGTTTAGGGGGGTTCTGGACTGAAGCTTTCTTT.

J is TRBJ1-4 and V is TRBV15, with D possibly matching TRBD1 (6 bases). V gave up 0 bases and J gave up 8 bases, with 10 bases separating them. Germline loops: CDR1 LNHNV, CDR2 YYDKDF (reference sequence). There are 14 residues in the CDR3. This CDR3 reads CATSREGAFEKLFF. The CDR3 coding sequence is TGTGCCACCAGCAGAGAGGGGGCCTTCGAAAAACTGTTTTTT.

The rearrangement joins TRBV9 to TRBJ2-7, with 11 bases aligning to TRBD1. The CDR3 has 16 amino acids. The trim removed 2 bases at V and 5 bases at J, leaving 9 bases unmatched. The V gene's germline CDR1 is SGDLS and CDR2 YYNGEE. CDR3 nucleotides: TGTGCCAGCAGCGTGACCGGTGGGACAGGGGGAAACGAGCAGTACTTC. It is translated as CASSVTGGTGGNEQYF.

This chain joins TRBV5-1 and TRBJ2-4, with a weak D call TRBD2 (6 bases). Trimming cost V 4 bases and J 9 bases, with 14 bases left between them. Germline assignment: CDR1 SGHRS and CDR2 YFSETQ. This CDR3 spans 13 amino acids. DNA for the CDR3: TGCGCCAGCAGCCAAGAGGCCGGGGGCATTCAGTACTTC. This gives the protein CASSQEAGGIQYF.

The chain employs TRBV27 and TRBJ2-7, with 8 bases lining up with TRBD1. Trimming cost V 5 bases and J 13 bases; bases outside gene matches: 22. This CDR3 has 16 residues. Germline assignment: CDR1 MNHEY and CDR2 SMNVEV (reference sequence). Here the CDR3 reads CASSPISYGQGAIGYF. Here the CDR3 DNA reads TGTGCCAGCAGTCCGATCAGTTACGGACAGGGCGCTATTGGATACTTC.

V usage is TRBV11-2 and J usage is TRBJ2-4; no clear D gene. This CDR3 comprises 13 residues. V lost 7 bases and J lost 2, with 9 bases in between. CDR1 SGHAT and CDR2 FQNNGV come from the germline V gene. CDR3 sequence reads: CASTPLSKNIQYF. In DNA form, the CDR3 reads TGTGCCAGCACCCCCCTGTCCAAAAACATTCAGTACTTC.

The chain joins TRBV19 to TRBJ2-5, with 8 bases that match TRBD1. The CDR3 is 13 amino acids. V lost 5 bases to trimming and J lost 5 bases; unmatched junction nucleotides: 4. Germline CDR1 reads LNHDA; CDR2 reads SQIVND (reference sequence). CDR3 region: CASSDRGWETQYF. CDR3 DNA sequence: TGTGCCAGTAGTGACAGGGGATGGGAGACCCAGTACTTC.

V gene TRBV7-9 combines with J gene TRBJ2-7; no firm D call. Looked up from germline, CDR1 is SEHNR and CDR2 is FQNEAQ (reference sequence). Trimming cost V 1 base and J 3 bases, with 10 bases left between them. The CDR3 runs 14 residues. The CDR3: CASSLEWSDYEQYF. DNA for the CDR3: TGTGCCAGCAGCTTAGAGTGGTCAGACTACGAGCAGTACTTC.

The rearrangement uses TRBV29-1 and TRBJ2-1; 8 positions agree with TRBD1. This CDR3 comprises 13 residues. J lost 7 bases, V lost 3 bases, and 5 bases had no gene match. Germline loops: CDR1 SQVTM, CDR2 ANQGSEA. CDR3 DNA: TGCAGCGTTGATCAGGGGGCGCGGAATGAGCAGTTCTTC. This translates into CSVDQGARNEQFF.

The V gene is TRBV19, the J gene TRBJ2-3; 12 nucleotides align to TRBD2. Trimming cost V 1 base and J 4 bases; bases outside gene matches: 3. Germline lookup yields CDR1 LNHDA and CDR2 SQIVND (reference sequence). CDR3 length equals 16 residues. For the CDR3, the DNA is TGTGCCAGTAGTATAGCAAGACTAGCGGGAGCAGATACGCAGTATTTT. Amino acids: CASSIARLAGADTQYF. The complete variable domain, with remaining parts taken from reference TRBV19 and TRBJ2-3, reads DGGITQSPKYLFRKEGQNVTLSCEQNLNHDAMYWYRQDPGQGLRLIYYSQIVNDFQKGDIAEGYSVSREKKESFPLTVTSAQKNPTAFYLCASSIARLAGADTQYFGPGTRLTVL.

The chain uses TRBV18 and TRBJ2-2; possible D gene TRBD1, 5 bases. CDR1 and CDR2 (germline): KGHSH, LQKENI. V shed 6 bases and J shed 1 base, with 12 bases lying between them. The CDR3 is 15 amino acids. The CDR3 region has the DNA TGTGCCAGCTCCCTTATACAGGTGAACACCGGGGAGCTGTTTTTT. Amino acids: CASSLIQVNTGELFF.

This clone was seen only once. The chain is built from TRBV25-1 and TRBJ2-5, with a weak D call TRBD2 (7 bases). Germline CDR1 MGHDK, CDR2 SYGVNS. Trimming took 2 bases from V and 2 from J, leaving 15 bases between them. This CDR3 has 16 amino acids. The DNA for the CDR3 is TGTGCCAGCAGTGAAGGGGGGAAGGGGGGGCAAGAGACCCAGTACTTC. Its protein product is CASSEGGKGGQETQYF.

The CDR3 region is CSVAQGYYNEQFF. The CDR3 DNA reads as TGCAGCGTTGCGCAGGGATACTACAATGAGCAGTTCTTC. This rearrangement joins TRBV29-1 to TRBJ2-1; TRBD1 is a possible D gene (5 bases). The CDR3 runs 13 residues. Looked up from germline, CDR1 is SQVTM and CDR2 is ANQGSEA. The ends were cut back, 4 bases at V and 3 bases at J, with 10 bases in the middle.

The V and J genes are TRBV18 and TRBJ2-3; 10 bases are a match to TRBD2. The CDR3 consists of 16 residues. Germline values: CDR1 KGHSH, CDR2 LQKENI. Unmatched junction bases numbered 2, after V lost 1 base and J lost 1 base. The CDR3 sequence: CASSPRLAGGTDTQYF. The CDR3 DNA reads TGTGCCAGCTCACCACGGCTAGCGGGGGGCACAGATACGCAGTATTTT.

CDR3 in amino acids: CASSTDWNQETQYF. The CDR3 region has the DNA TGTGCCAGTAGTACGGACTGGAACCAAGAGACCCAGTACTTC. The rearrangement links TRBV19 to TRBJ2-5, with a tentative D call TRBD2 (5 bases). The CDR3 sequence is 14 residues long. Trimming stripped 4 bases from V and 0 bases from J, with 9 bases between. Germline CDR1 is LNHDA and CDR2 is SQIVND (reference sequence).

The CDR3 region has the DNA TGTGCCAGCAGCTTAGCGGAGATTGCGGAGACCCAGTACTTC. Its protein product is CASSLAEIAETQYF. V gene TRBV7-2 combines with J gene TRBJ2-5; D gene ambiguous. Looked up from germline, CDR1 is SGHTA and CDR2 is FQGNSA. The CDR3 covers 14 residues. V dropped 0 bases and J dropped 5 bases, with 10 bases sitting between them.

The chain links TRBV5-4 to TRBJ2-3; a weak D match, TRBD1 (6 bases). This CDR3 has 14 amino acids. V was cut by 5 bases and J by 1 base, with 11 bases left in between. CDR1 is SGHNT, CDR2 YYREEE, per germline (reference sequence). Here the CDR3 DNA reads TGTGCCAGCAGTTCTGAGGGGGGCACAGATACGCAGTATTTT. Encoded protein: CASSSEGGTDTQYF.

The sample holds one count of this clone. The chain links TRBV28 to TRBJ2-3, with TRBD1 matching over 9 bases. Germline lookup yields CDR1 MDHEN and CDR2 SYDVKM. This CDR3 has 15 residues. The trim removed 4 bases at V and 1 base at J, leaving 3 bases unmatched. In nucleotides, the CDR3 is TGTGCCAGCAGTTCCACAGGGGGCGGCACAGATACGCAGTATTTT. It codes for CASSSTGGGTDTQYF.

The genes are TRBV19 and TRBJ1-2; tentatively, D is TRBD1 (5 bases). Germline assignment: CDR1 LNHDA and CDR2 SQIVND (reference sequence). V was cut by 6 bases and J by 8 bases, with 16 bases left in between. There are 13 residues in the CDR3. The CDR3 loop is CASSGTGVRGYTF. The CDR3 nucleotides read TGTGCCAGTAGCGGGACGGGGGTGCGCGGCTACACCTTC.

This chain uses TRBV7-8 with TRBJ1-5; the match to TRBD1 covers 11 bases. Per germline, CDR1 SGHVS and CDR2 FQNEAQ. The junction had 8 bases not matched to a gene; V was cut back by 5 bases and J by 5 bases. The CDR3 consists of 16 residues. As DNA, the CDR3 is TGTGCCAGCAGCCCAAGCCCGGGACAGGGGGATCAGCCCCAGCATTTT. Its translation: CASSPSPGQGDQPQHF. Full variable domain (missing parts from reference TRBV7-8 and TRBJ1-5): GAGVSQSPRYKVAKRGQDVALRCDPISGHVSLFWYQQALGQGPEFLTYFQNEAQLDKSGLPSDRFFAERPEGSVSTLKIQRTQQEDSAVYLCASSPSPGQGDQPQHFGDGTRLSIL.

CDR3 nucleotide sequence: TGTGCCGCTGCCCAGAACACAGATACGCAGTATTTT. Protein: CAAAQNTDTQYF. The V gene is TRBV27, the J gene TRBJ2-3; D is ambiguous. The V end lost 11 bases, the J end lost 2 bases, and 11 bases lay between the germline ends. The CDR3 is 12 amino acids. From germline, CDR1 is MNHEY and CDR2 SMNVEV (reference sequence).